This T cell receptor (beta chain) was sequenced during a study of T cell responses to AZD1222 COVID-19 vaccine. The CDR3 totals 14 residues. V lost 6 bases to trimming and J lost 3 bases; unmatched junction nucleotides: 3. Germline CDR1 MNHEY, CDR2 SVGAGI. This clone showed up just a few times. Its antigen is not identified. Study conclusions and caveats: The breadth and depth of Spike-specific TCRs increased once two AZD1222 doses had been given. The donor cohort was predominantly white British with a female majority, and clonal diversity may have been underestimated. Repertoire sampling occurred only after the peak T cell response.

Sequencing was performed with immunoSEQ multiplex PCR; in TCRdb, only in-frame clones are kept and a portion is missing. The sample shows 68,000 or so clones, roughly 90% of them seen only once. The TCR was taken from an adult in good health. The source material was peripheral blood, sampled on day 0 of AZD1222 vaccination. This chain links TRBV6-5 with TRBJ2-2; 8 positions agree with TRBD1. The CDR3 DNA sequence: TGTGCCAGCAGAGACAGGGGAGACACCGGGGAGCTGTTTTTT. It codes for CASRDRGDTGELFF.